This record looks at one T cell receptor (beta chain) sequence and its context. The antigen remains unidentified. It was with a sample-barcoded 5' primer and a J-beta primer mix that a second PCR of roughly 6 to 12 cycles was run. TCRdb re-called the 5' RACE reads through MiXCR, storing one row per CDR3 protein. The sample records approximately 760,000 distinct CDR3 sequences, more than 20% being singletons. The record originates from a study of blood T cells in healthy people across ages. On the study more broadly: The template switching approach captured approximately one barcoded beta molecule for every two T cells. Overall study results and limits: Diversity of TCR beta per million T cells declined in a roughly linear way with age. Leaving the PBMCs unsorted stopped any conclusive comparison of naive versus antigen-experienced cells.

The CDR3 contains 16 residues. Germline assignment: CDR1 DFQATT and CDR2 SNEGSKA (reference sequence). V shed 0 bases and J 4 bases; nucleotides not matched to a gene: 9. In addition, the sample was reused for a study of T cells of mothers and their children. As that report states: The study sampled a few healthy Caucasian mothers and their six children.

Sequencing was performed on blood. The TCR sequence derives from a boy aged 5 to 17 in good health. This chain connects TRBV20-1 to TRBJ2-3; 8 nucleotides line up with TRBD2. The CDR3 nucleotides read TGCAGTGCTAGAGACTCGGGGGGGGCCCTCGCAGATACGCAGTATTTT. Amino acids: CSARDSGGALADTQYF.